In this sample, the clone carrying this T cell receptor beta chain turned up many times. The antigen is undetermined. In the ophthalmopathy cohort, Clinical Activity Score was at least 3, NOSPECS grade at least 4, and duration under 3 months. Patients having uncontrolled infection, another autoimmune disease, pregnancy or lactation were not included. This CDR3 region has 15 residues. Deletions cut 8 bases from V and 5 bases from J, with 21 bases between. Looked up from germline, CDR1 is SNHLY and CDR2 is FYNNEI. This entry belongs to a study of T cells in Graves' hyperthyroidism and ophthalmopathy. Findings of the study overall: In blood, most of the thyroid clonotypes expanded above 0.001 were also present.

The investigators amplified TCR beta CDR3 regions from RNA transcripts. HTBI primers were employed in a first-round RT-PCR of the TCR CDR3. TCRdb independently ran MiXCR on the multiplex PCR reads; one entry per CDR3 protein. The sample yields hundreds of thousands of distinct CDR3 sequences, more than 20% seen once. The source material was blood. The sequence came from a middle-aged woman with Graves' ophthalmopathy. The rearrangement links TRBV2 to TRBJ2-5, with D possibly matching TRBD2 (7 bases). The CDR3 here is CASGVPGLGGETQYF. CDR3 coding DNA: TGTGCCAGCGGGGTTCCCGGACTAGGGGGGGAGACCCAGTACTTC.